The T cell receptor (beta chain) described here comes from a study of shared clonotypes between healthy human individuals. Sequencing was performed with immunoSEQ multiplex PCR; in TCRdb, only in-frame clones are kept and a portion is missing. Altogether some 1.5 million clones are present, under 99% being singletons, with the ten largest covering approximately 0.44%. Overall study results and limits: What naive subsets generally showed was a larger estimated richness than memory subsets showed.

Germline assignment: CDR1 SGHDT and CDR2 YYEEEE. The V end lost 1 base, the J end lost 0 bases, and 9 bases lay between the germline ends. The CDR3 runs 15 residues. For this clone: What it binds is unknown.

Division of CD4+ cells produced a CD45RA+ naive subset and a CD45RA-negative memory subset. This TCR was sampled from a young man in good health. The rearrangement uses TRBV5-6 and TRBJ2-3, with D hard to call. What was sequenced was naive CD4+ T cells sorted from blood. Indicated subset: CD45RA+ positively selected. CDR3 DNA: TGTGCCAGCAGCTTGCCCGGGCCTAGCACAGATACGCAGTATTTT. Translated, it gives CASSLPGPSTDTQYF.